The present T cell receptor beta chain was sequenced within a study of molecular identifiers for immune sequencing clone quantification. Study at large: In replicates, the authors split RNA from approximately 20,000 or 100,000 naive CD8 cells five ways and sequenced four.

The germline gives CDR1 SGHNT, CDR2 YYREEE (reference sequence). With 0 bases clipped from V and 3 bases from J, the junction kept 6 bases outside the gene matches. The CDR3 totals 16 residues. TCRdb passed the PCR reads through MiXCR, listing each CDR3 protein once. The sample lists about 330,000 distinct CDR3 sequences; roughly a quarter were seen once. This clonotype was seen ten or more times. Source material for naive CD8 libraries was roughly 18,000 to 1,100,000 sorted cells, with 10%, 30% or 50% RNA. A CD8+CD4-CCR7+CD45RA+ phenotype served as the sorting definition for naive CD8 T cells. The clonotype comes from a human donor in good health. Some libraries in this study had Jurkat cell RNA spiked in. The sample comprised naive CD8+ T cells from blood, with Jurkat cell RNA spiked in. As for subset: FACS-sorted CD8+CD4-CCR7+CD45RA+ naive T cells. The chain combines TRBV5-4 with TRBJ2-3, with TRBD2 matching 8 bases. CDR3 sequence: CASSLASGSVTDTQYF. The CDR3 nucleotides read TGTGCCAGCAGCTTGGCCAGCGGGAGTGTTACAGATACGCAGTATTTT.